This T cell receptor beta chain stems from a study of early T cells in non-severe SARS-CoV-2 infection (dated by TCRdb to the early 2020s). For the study in its entirety: TCR sequencing used bulk RNA from unsorted whole blood, so alpha and beta chains could not be paired. Results the study describes overall, beyond this receptor: Matching against VDJdb was skewed toward anti-spike CD8 responses, likely underestimated virus-specific expansions, and missed private and CD4 specificities.

The study was a case-control design nested within a healthcare worker cohort in London, UK, with weekly nasopharyngeal swab PCR tests and blood sampling. Between 23 and 31 March 2020, the week of the UK lockdown, healthcare workers were enrolled and then followed up weekly for as long as 16 weeks. Libraries were prepared through 5' RACE. TCRdb names NextSeq 500 as the instrument used. Unique molecular identifiers were attached to individual cDNA molecules in the TCR library protocol so that sequencing error and PCR bias could be corrected. Sequencing covered both TCR alpha and beta chains, and within each sample the abundances of alpha and beta sequences were tightly co-correlated. In the original analysis: Decombinator V4 was used to annotate TCR sequences for V gene, J gene and CDR3. TCRs were defined as expanded if a significant change between any two time points was detected under a Poisson model with p below 0.0001. Abundances of TCRs were expressed as counts per million after normalisation to the total number of TCRs sequenced in each sample. MAIT TCRs were defined by TRAV1-2 paired with TRAJ12, TRAJ20 or TRAJ33, and iNKT TCRs by TRAV10 paired with TRAJ18. VDJdb, accessed 1 November 2021, was searched for CMV, EBV and SARS-CoV-2 annotated TCRs, excluding TCRs annotated for multiple antigens. TCRdb reprocessed the public reads (quality trimming at Q25 with fastp, clone calling with MiXCR) and kept in-frame beta chains. Here each entry gathers all rows of one CDR3 protein and keeps the most common genes and DNA. The V and J calls, along with clone size, are taken from TCRdb and not from the paper's own processing. This sample comprises over 55,000 distinct CDR3 sequences, approximately 13% of them detected only once. The ten top clones hold about 1.3% of the sample.

V ends up 1 base short and J 0 bases short, with an unmatched junction base count of 11. Based on the germline V gene, the CDR1 and CDR2 sequences are SGHAT and FQNNGV. Including the terminal cysteine and phenylalanine, the CDR3 comprises 19 residues. Solely the CDR3 DNA is kept, with 57 bases framed from the first base. Taking its sample share into account, this clonotype is medium-sized (0.01 to 0.1%). No cognate antigen has been identified for it. No base-level quality is on record; no much larger clone is a single base apart. Sample: whole blood. The clonotype comes from an adult who was a healthcare worker with PCR-confirmed SARS-CoV-2 infection or an uninfected control (not recorded which). The chain is made from TRBV11-2 and TRBJ2-1, with 8 bases in between that match TRBD1. At the DNA level, the sequence is TGTGCCAGCAGCTTAGGTAGAAAGATTACAGGGGGCTCCTACAATGAGCAGTTCTTC. Its protein reads: CASSLGRKITGGSYNEQFF.